At least ten counts were recorded for the clone carrying this T cell receptor (beta chain). What it recognizes is unknown. Construction of the TCR beta libraries employed iRepertoire HTBI primers in conjunction with Arm-PCR of CDR3 regions. One entry per CDR3 protein, called by TCRdb with MiXCR from the multiplex PCR reads. The table includes about 500,000 distinct CDR3 sequences, about 11% detected once. Time point defined: newly diagnosed GD, antithyroid drugs for less than 3 months. With RNA extracted from PBMCs as input, the TCR library was made. The data derive from a study of regulatory T cells in long-lasting Graves disease. At the level of the study: Antithyroid drugs had been taken under 3 months by newly diagnosed Graves' patients.

Notes on the study in general: Accuracy could have been hurt by small sample size. Among samples with persistent disease, TRBV28, TRBJ1-2 and TRBJ2-5 were favored.

Germline V CDR1 and CDR2: MNHNS, SASEGT. The V gene lost 7 bases and the J gene lost 4 bases, with 11 bases spanning the gap. The CDR3 spans 13 residues. The same specimen was also included in a second study, on T cells in Graves' hyperthyroidism and ophthalmopathy. That study adds: The HTBI primer set was used in a first-round RT-PCR of the TCR CDR3.

The chain joins TRBV6-1 to TRBJ2-1, with D possibly TRBD2 on 6 matching bases. Sequenced material: peripheral blood mononuclear cells (PBMCs), taken at new diagnosis, from a patient treated with antithyroid drugs. This TCR derives from a woman in her thirties with Graves disease. CDR3 bases: TGTGCCAGCAATAGGGACTCATACAATGAGCAGTTCTTC. It yields the protein CASNRDSYNEQFF.